The clone carrying this T cell receptor (beta chain) was seen only once. Its cognate antigen is unknown. Each TCR beta cDNA library carried unique molecular identifiers. T cells numbering 1 to 10 million yielded 450,000 to 500,000 cDNA molecules. TCRdb itself ran the PCR reads through MiXCR, one entry per CDR3 protein. This sample has roughly 700,000 distinct CDR3 sequences, with about 32% found just once. The data belong to a study of post-analysis software for immune sequencing data. Across the whole study: Included among the disease courses, which were recorded for the cohort, were relapsing-remitting, secondary progressive and progressive-relapsing multiple sclerosis. Whole-study findings and limits: Diversity measured as normalized Chao1 was significantly lower in multiple sclerosis patients than in controls. The F measure placed samples prepared in the same batch into strongly shared clusters.

Sequenced material: blood. The sequence was obtained from a girl aged 10-17 years with multiple sclerosis.

CDR3 coding DNA: TGTGCCAGCTCACCAATGGCAGGGAAAGAGACCCAGTACTTC. Its protein product is CASSPMAGKETQYF. V is TRBV18 and J is TRBJ2-4, with TRBD1 as a possible D gene (5 bases). The better agreement between TRBJ2-5 and the DNA end casts doubt on the J call. This CDR3 is 14 amino acids long. CDR1 and CDR2 from the germline V gene are KGHSH and LQKENI.